This is a list of T cell receptor beta chains from one sample in a study of cytomegalovirus exposure and HLA in healthy donors. The repertoire was sequenced with immunoSEQ multiplex PCR; TCRdb's copy has only in-frame clones and lacks some. The sample has about 55,000 clones, around three fifths seen once. Sequenced: PBMCs. These receptors were taken from a human donor in good health. Both conserved end residues are trimmed from each CDR3. Fields, in order: J gene, V gene, CDR3 protein.

>TRBJ1-5|TRBV14
ASSQEVTWRGNQPQH
>TRBJ1-1|TRBV5-1
ASSLGLTGGADTEAF
>TRBJ1-5|TRBV10-3
AISQDRVSNQPQH
>TRBJ1-3|TRBV18
ASSPERVAGNTIY
>TRBJ2-5|TRBV6-1
ASSESPGRNTQY
>TRBJ1-3|TRBV7-9
ASRSGGNTIY
>TRBJ2-6|TRBV2
ASSWQGGAGANVLT
>TRBJ2-5|TRBV7-3
ASSSQQGARETQY
>TRBJ1-5|TRBV27
ASSLATGSQPQH
>TRBJ1-1|TRBV7-9
ASSLGVAGDMMNTEAF
>TRBJ1-6|TRBV18
ASSLQGQGYNSPLH
>TRBJ2-1|TRBV2
ASRKGVAGGGSSYNEQF
>TRBJ1-2|TRBV7-2
ASSLGAGDSYT
>TRBJ1-5|TRBV4-1
ASSQVSLNQPQH
>TRBJ1-2|TRBV5-6
ASSLGDRAGYGYT
>TRBJ2-3|TRBV4-1
ASRLTQSTDTQY
>TRBJ1-1|TRBV19
ASSPMRTGSEAF
>TRBJ1-4|TRBV19
ASSNRVIVEKLF
>TRBJ2-3|TRBV5-1
ASSLQGITDTQY
>TRBJ2-3|TRBV18
ASSLATGSTDTQY
>TRBJ2-7|TRBV30
AGDRGSYEQY
>TRBJ2-7|TRBV20-1
SAKDFYEQY
>TRBJ1-5|TRBV7-2
ASSPGTGEPPQH
>TRBJ1-3|TRBV5-1
ASRVGGRGNTIY
>TRBJ2-2|TRBV7-3
ASSQSGGPNTGELF
>TRBJ2-1|TRBV5-6
ASSLGTSSHNEQF
>TRBJ2-1|TRBV30
AWSRRGSPYNEQF
>TRBJ1-2|TRBV5-1
ASSLSVVAMGYT
>TRBJ2-5|TRBV6-5
ASSYSRQGKETQY
>TRBJ2-7|TRBV19
ASSAEMDEQY
>TRBJ2-1|TRBV28
ASSSSGGGRNEQF
>TRBJ2-7|TRBV14
ASSRGGSSYEQY
>TRBJ1-6|TRBV5-1
ASSPTESSYNSPLH
>TRBJ2-1|TRBV29-1
SVEGTYYNEQF
>TRBJ1-3|TRBV4-1
ASSQSQGFSGNTIY
>TRBJ1-4|TRBV18
ASSPPGRGNEKLF
>TRBJ2-7|TRBV30
AWSPGTAEQY
>TRBJ1-1|TRBV7-9
SSRDSWTEAF
>TRBJ2-3|TRBV6-5
ASTRDRAGTDTQY
>TRBJ2-7|TRBV7-4
ASRRQVSYEQY
>TRBJ2-7|TRBV7-9
ASSLDGGWNEQY
>TRBJ1-2|TRBV27
ASRRGGHMDGYT
>TRBJ2-5|TRBV4-1
ASSRSLAGGLETQY
>TRBJ1-1|TRBV7-9
ASSLGQGAGEAF
>TRBJ2-1|TRBV7-9
ASSPTGYNEQF
>TRBJ1-2|TRBV11-2
ASSPGTGGNYGYT
>TRBJ1-6|TRBV30
AWSVGGTNSPLH
>TRBJ2-1|TRBV7-9
ASSLALTSGGEQF
>TRBJ2-5|TRBV25-1
ASQSLTGPSGETQY
>TRBJ2-3|TRBV29-1
GSTGSTDTQY
>TRBJ1-5|TRBV5-1
ASSLGTGSSNQPQH